This T cell receptor (beta chain) was retrieved from a study of human T cells and chemical hapten exposure. As for the study in general: In the sensitization step, 2% DPC was placed on approximately 2 cm by approximately 2 cm of upper inner arm skin. Study conclusions and caveats: DPC sensitization did not alter TCRs above 1 in 1000 frequency.

Of note for this clonotype: Antigen specificity is unknown.

The V gene's germline CDR1 is MNHEY and CDR2 SVGAGI. V was cut by 2 bases and J by 3 bases, with 7 bases left in between. CDR3 length equals 13 residues. As for time point: patch test 2, 6 weeks after DPC sensitization. Described treatment: therapeutic diphenylcyclopropenone sensitization with weekly scalp DPC. TCRdb used MiXCR to reprocess the RACE reads, holding one entry per CDR3 protein. The data show approximately 75,000 distinct CDR3 sequences, with roughly 8.5% seen just once and approximately 3.5% held by the top ten. The TCR was taken from a woman aged 45 to 65 with alopecia areata. Some clones in this sample may be carry-over from other donors' samples. The V and J genes are TRBV6-5 and TRBJ1-2, with D unclear. This specimen consisted of whole blood, obtained in connection with sensitization to the hapten diphenylcyclopropenone (DPC). CDR3 in amino acids: CASSYGQYYGYTF. CDR3 in DNA: TGTGCCAGCAGTTACGGGCAGTACTATGGCTACACCTTC.